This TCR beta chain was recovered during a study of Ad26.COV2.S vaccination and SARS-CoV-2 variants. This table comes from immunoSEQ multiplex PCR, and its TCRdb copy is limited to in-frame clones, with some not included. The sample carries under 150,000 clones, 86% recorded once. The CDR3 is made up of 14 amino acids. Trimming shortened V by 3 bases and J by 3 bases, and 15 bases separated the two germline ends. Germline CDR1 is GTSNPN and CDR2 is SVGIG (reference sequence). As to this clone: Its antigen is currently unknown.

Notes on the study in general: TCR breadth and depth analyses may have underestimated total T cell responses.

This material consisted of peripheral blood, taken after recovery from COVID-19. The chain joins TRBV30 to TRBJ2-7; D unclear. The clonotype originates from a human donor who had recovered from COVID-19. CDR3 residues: CAWSTGQGYYEQYF. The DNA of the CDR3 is TGTGCCTGGAGCACCGGCCAAGGTTACTACGAGCAGTACTTC.